This T cell receptor beta chain originates from a study of technical replicates of blood from several donors (dated by TCRdb to about 2017). The CDR3, from cysteine to phenylalanine, totals 14 residues. The kept DNA is CDR3 alone, 42 bases in frame from the first base. CDR1 and CDR2, per the germline V gene (reference sequence), are GTSNPN and SVGIG. V sheds 1 base and J sheds 5 bases, leaving 14 bases between their ends. This clone was observed a single time. Its antigen is still unknown. Per-nucleotide qualities are absent, and no much larger clonotype sits a single base away. The library relied on the immunoSEQ multiplex PCR assay. TCRdb took over this immuneACCESS table, retaining in-frame rearrangements with V and J assigned. Such tables are incomplete; in checked studies, under half of the missing clones stem from an unresolved V gene, and the remainder is unexplained. Counted in this sample were some 70,000 clones; approximately 91% of them appeared once. The biggest ten clones account for 4.7% of the sample.

The sequence joins TRBV30 to TRBJ1-1, with the D gene uncertain. The material sequenced was PBMCs. The TCR was taken from a human donor in good health. Some clones in this sample may be carry-over from other donors' samples. The CDR3 corresponds to CAWSAYTPRTEAFF. The DNA sequence reads TGTGCCTGGAGTGCTTATACTCCGAGGACTGAAGCTTTCTTT.